This T cell receptor (beta chain) was retrieved from a study of blood T cell repertoires in COVID-19. As for the study in general: COVID-19 samples, acute and convalescent, were from the United States, Italy and Spain. The cDNA or gDNA used as material had been derived from T cells, B-cell-depleted T cells, or PBMCs.

The V gene end was trimmed by 7 bases and the J gene end by 3 bases; junction bases not matched to a gene: 4. The CDR3 sequence is 15 residues long. Germline CDR1 reads MDHEN; CDR2 reads SYDVKM. Methods used by the authors: Estimation of nucleated cell counts was performed using reference gene primer amplification. Clones were sequenced by immunoSEQ multiplex PCR, and TCRdb holds only the in-frame ones, with some missing. The V and J calls and clone size were taken over from that table, and D and trimming were inferred from the DNA. The data contain some 250,000 clones, more than 75% of them singletons. One Seattle source followed patients from active infection through their disease course.

The rearrangement joins TRBV28 to TRBJ2-2; 11 bases map to TRBD2. This TCR was sampled from a woman in her sixties with COVID-19, enrolled during active disease. The material sequenced was peripheral blood. The CDR3 bases are TGTGCCAGCACAGGGACTAGCGGATACACCGGGGAGCTGTTTTTT. Translation gives CASTGTSGYTGELFF.